This T cell receptor beta chain was recorded in a study of cytomegalovirus exposure and HLA in healthy donors. Study information: The same platform was used for the 95 to 150 validation repertoires and the 650 to 800 first-cohort repertoires, a later analysis reported. Broader study findings: Later, an analysis found that TCR clusters from the first cohort tended to co-occur in the 130 or so validation repertoires. Among the CMV-associated chains, a few were confirmed in vitro as specific for CMV antigens. Altogether, about 160 TCR beta chains were recorded as cytomegalovirus-associated.

About this clone: Its target is not known.

With 6 bases removed from V and 1 base from J, the gap between germline ends came to 12 bases. Germline V gene lookup returns CDR1 MNHEY and CDR2 SMNVEV (reference sequence). The CDR3 is 14 amino acids. This table comes from immunoSEQ multiplex PCR, and its TCRdb copy is limited to in-frame clones, with some not included. The data contain about 110,000 clones, roughly 88% of them singletons. J is TRBJ1-1 and V is TRBV27; perhaps TRBD1 as D (5 bases). The TCR sequence derives from a woman in her twenties or thirties in good health and CMV-seropositive. Material for sequencing was PBMCs. The CDR3: CASRRGERNTEAFF. CDR3 DNA: TGTGCCAGCAGACGGGGGGAACGGAACACTGAAGCTTTCTTT.